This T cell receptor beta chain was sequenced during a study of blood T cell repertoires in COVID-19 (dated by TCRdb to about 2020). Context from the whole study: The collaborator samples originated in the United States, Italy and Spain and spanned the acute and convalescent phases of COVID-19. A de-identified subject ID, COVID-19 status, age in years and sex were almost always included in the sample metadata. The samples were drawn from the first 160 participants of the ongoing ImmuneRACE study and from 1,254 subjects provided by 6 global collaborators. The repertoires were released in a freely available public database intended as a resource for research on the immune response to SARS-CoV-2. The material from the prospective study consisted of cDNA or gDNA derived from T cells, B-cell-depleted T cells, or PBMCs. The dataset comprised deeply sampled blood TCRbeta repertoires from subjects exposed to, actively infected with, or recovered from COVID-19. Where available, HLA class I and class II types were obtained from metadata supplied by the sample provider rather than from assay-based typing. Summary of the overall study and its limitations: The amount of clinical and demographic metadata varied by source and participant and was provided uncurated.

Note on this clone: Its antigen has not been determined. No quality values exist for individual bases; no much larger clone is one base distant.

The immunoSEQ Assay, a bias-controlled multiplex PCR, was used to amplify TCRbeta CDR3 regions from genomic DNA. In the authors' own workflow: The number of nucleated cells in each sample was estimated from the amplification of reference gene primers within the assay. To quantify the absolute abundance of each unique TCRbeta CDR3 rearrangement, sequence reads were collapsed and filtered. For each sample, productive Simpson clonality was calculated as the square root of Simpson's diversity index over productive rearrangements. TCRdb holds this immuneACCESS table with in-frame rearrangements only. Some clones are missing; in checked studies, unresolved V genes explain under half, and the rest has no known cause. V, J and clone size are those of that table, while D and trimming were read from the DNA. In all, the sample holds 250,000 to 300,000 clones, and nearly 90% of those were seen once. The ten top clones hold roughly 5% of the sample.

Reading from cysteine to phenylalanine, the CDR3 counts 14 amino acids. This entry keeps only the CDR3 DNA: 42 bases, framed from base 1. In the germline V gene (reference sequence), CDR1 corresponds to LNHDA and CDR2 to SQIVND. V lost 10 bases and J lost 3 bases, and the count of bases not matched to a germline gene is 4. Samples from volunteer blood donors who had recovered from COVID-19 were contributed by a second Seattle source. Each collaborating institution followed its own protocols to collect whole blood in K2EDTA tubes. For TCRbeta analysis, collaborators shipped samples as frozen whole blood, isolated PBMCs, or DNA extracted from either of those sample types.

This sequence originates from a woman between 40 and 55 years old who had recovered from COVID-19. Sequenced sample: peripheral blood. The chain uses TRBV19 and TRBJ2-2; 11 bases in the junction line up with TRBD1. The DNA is TGTGCCACCGGACAGGGGGCGTACACCGGGGAGCTGTTTTTT. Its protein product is CATGQGAYTGELFF.